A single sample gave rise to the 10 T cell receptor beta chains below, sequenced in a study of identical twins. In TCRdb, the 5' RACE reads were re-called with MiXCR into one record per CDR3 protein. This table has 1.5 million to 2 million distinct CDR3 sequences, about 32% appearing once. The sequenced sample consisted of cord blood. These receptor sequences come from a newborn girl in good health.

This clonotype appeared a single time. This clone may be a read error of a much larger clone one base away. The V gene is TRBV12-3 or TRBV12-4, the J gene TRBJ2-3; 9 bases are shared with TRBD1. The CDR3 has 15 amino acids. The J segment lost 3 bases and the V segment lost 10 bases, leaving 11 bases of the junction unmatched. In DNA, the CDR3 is TGTGCCAACAGCTCCCGGGACAGGGCTACAGATACGCAGTATTTT. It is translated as CANSSRDRATDTQYF.

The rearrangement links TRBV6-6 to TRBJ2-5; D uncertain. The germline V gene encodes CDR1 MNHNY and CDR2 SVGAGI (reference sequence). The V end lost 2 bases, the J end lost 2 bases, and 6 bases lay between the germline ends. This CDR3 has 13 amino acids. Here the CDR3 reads CASSYVKQETQYF. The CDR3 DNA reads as TGTGCCAGCAGTTACGTGAAGCAAGAGACCCAGTACTTC.

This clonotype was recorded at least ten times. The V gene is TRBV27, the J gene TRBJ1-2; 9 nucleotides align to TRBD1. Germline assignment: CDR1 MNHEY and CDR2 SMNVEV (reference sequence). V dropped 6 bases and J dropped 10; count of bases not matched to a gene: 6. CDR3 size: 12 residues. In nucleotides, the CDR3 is TGTGCCAGCAGCCGCGGACAGGGGAACTACACCTTC. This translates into CASSRGQGNYTF.

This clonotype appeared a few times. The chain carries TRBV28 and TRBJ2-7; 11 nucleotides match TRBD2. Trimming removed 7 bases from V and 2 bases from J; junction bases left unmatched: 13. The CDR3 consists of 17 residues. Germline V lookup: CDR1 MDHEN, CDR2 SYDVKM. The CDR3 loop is CASMPTSGIWPTYEQYF. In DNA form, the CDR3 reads TGTGCCAGCATGCCGACTAGCGGGATTTGGCCTACCTACGAGCAGTACTTC.

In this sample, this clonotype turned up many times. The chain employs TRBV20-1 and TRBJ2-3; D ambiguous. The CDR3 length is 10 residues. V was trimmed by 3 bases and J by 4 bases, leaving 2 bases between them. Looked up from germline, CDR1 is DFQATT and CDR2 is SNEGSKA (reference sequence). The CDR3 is CSASADTQYF. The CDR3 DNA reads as TGCAGTGCTAGTGCAGATACGCAGTATTTT.

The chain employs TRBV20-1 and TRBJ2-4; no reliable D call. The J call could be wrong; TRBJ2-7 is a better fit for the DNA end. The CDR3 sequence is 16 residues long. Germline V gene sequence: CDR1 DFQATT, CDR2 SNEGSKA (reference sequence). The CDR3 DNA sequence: TGCAGTGCCTCCACCGGGCGCGGCAGGTTGGCCTACGAGCAGTACTTC. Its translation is CSASTGRGRLAYEQYF.

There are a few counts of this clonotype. The CDR3 spells CASSLGVAKGADTQYF. As DNA, the CDR3 is TGTGCCAGCAGCTTAGGGGTAGCGAAAGGGGCAGATACGCAGTATTTT. V usage is TRBV7-6 and J usage is TRBJ2-3, with D possibly called TRBD1 or TRBD2 (5 bases each). With 1 base removed from V and 4 bases from J, the gap between germline ends came to 15 bases. The CDR3 totals 16 residues. The germline CDR1 and CDR2 sequences are SGHVS and FNYEAQ.

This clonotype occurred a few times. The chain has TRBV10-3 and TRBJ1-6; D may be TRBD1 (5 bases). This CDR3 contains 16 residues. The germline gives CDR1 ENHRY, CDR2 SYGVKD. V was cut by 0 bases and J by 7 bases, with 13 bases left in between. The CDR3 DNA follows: TGTGCCATCAGTGAGTCGAGGGTTGCAGGGAATTCACCCCTCCACTTT. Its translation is CAISESRVAGNSPLHF.

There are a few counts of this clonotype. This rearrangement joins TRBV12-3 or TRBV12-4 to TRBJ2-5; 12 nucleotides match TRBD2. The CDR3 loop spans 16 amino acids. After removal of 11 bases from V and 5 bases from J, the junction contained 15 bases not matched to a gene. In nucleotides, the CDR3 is TGTGCCCCTCATCCAGGACTAGCGGGAAGGAAGGAGACCCAGTACTTC. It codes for CAPHPGLAGRKETQYF.

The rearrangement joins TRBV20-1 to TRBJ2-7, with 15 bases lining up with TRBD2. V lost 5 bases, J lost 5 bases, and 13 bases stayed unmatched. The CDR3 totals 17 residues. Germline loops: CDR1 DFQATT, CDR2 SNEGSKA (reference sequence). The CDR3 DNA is TGCAGTGCTCCGCCGGGACTAGCGGGAGGTTGGTTCCACGAGCAGTACTTC. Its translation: CSAPPGLAGGWFHEQYF.